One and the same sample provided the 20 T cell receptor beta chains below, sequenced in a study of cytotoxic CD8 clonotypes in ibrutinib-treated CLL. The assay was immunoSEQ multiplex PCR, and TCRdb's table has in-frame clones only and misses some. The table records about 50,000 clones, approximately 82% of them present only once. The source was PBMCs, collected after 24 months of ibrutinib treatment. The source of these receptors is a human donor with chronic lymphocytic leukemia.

CDR3 sequence: CASSPNSDGASGGYTF. The CDR3 bases are TGTGCCAGCAGCCCAAATTCAGATGGGGCTTCTGGGGGCTACACCTTC. V usage is TRBV7-2 and J usage is TRBJ1-2; D possibly corresponds to TRBD1 (5 bases). V lost 5 bases and J 8 bases, leaving 24 bases between the germline ends. This CDR3 region has 16 residues. The V gene's germline CDR1 is SGHTA and CDR2 FQGNSA. Full variable domain (outside the CDR3, taken from reference TRBV7-2 and TRBJ1-2): GAGVSQSPSNKVTEKGKDVELRCDPISGHTALYWYRQSLGQGLEFLIYFQGNSAPDKSGLPSDRFSAERTGGSVSTLTIQRTQQEDSAVYLCASSPNSDGASGGYTFGSGTRLTVV.

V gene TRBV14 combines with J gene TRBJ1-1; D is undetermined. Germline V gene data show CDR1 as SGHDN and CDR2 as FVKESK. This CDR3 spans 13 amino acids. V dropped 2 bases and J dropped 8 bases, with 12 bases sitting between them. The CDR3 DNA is TGTGCCAGCAGCCAATTAATACAGACAGAAGCTTTCTTT. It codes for CASSQLIQTEAFF.

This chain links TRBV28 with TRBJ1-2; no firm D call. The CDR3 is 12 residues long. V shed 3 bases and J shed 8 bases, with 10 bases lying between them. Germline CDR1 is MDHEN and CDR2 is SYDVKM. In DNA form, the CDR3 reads TGTGCCAGCAGTTTCGAGGGAAGGGGCTACACCTTC. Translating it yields CASSFEGRGYTF.

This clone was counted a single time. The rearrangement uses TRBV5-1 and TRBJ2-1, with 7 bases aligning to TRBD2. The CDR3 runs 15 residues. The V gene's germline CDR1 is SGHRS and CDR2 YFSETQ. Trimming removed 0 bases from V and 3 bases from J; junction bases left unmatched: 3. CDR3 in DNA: TGCGCCAGCAGCTTGGCCACTAGCGACTACAATGAGCAGTTCTTC. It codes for CASSLATSDYNEQFF.

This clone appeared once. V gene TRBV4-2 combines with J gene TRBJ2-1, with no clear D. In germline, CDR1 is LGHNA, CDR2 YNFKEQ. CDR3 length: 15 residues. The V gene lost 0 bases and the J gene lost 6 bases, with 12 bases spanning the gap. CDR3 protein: CASSQEPSHPNEQFF. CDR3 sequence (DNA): TGTGCCAGCAGCCAAGAGCCCAGCCACCCCAATGAGCAGTTCTTC.

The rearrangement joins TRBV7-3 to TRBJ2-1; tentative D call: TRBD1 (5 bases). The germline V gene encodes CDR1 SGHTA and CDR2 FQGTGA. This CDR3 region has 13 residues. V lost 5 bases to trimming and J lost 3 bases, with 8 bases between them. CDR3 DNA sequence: TGTGCCAGCAGCGTAGGGGACTACAATGAGCAGTTCTTC. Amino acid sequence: CASSVGDYNEQFF.

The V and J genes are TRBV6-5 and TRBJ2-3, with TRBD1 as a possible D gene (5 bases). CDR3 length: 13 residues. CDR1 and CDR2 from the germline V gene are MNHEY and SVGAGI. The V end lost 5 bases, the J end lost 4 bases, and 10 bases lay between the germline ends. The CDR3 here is CASSPKGSDTQYF. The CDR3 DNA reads TGTGCCAGCAGTCCCAAGGGGTCAGATACGCAGTATTTT.

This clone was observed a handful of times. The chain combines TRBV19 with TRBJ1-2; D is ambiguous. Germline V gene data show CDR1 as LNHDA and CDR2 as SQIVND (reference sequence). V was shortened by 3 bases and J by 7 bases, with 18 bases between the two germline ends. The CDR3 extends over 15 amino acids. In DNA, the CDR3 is TGTGCCAGTAGTATTACGGTGTCAGTTGACGGTGGCTACACCTTC. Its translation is CASSITVSVDGGYTF. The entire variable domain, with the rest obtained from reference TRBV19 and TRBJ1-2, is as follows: DGGITQSPKYLFRKEGQNVTLSCEQNLNHDAMYWYRQDPGQGLRLIYYSQIVNDFQKGDIAEGYSVSREKKESFPLTVTSAQKNPTAFYLCASSITVSVDGGYTFGSGTRLTVV.

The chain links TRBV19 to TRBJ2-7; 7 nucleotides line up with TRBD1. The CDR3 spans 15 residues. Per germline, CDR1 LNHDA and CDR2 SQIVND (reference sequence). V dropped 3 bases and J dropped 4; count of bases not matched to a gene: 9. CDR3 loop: CASSIGGQTVYEQYF. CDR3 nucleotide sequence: TGTGCCAGTAGTATTGGGGGACAGACTGTTTACGAGCAGTACTTC.

CDR3 region: CASSSPTGGRYGYTF. The CDR3 nucleotides read TGTGCCAGTAGTTCCCCGACAGGGGGGAGGTATGGCTACACCTTC. The V and J genes are TRBV19 and TRBJ1-2; 9 bases agree with TRBD1. This CDR3 spans 15 amino acids. V trimming: 5 bases; J trimming: 5 bases; junction bases outside the gene matches: 9. The germline V gene encodes CDR1 LNHDA and CDR2 SQIVND (reference sequence). The variable domain in full, completed from reference TRBV19 and TRBJ1-2, reads DGGITQSPKYLFRKEGQNVTLSCEQNLNHDAMYWYRQDPGQGLRLIYYSQIVNDFQKGDIAEGYSVSREKKESFPLTVTSAQKNPTAFYLCASSSPTGGRYGYTFGSGTRLTVV.

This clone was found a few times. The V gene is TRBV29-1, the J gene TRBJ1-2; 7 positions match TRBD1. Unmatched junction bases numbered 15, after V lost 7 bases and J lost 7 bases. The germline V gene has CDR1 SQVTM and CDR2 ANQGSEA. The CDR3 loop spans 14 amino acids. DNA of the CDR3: TGCAGCGCCGAGGTGGCTAGGGGGCGCGGTGGCTACACCTTC. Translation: CSAEVARGRGGYTF.

The CDR3 region is CASSYSLAGRINEQFF. CDR3 nucleotide sequence: TGTGCCAGCAGTTACTCGTTAGCGGGACGGATTAATGAGCAGTTCTTC. This chain connects TRBV6-5 to TRBJ2-1; 8 bases agree with TRBD2. The CDR3 runs 16 residues. V was pared by 0 bases and J by 7 bases, with 8 bases of the junction left unmatched. Germline values: CDR1 MNHEY, CDR2 SVGAGI.

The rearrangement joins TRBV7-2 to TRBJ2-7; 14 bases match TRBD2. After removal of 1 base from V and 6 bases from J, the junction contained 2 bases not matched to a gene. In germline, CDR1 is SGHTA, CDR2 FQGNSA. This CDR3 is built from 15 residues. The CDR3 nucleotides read TGTGCCAGCAGCTTAGGACTAGCGGGAGGGCGCGAGCAGTACTTC. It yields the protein CASSLGLAGGREQYF.

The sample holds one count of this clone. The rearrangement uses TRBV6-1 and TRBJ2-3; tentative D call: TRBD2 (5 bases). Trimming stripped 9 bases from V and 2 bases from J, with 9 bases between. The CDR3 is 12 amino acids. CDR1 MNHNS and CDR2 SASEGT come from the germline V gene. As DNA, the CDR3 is TGTGCCAGTGGGGAGCTCACAGATACGCAGTATTTT. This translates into CASGELTDTQYF.

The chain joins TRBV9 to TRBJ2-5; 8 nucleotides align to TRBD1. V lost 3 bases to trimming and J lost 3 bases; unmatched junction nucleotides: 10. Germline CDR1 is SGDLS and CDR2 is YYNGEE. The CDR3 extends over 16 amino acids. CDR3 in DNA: TGTGCCAGCAGCGCCTCGACAGGGGCGAAAGAAGAGACCCAGTACTTC. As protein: CASSASTGAKEETQYF.

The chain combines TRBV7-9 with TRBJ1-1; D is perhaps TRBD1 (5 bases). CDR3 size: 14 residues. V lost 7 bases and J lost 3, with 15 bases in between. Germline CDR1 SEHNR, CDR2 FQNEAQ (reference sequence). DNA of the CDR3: TGTGCCAGCATCCCAGGGAATAGAGACACTGAAGCTTTCTTT. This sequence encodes CASIPGNRDTEAFF.

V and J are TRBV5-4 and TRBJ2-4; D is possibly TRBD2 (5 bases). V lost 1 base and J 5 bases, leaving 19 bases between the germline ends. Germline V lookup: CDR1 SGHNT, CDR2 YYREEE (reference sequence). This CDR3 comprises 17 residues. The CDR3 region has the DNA TGTGCCAGCAGCTTGACGGGATTTCTGGGAACCGAAAACATTCAGTACTTC. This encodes CASSLTGFLGTENIQYF.

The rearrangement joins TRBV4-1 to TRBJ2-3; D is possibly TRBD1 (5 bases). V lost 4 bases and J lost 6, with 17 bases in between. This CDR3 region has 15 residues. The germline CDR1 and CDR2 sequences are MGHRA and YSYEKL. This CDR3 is CASSPTIQVQDTQYF. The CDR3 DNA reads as TGCGCCAGCAGCCCTACGATACAGGTCCAGGATACGCAGTATTTT.

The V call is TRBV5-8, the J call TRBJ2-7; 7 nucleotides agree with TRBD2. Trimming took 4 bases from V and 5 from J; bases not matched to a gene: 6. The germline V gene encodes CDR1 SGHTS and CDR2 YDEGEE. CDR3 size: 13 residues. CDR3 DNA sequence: TGTGCCAGCAGCCCTAGACGGGGGGACGAGCAGTACTTC. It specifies CASSPRRGDEQYF.

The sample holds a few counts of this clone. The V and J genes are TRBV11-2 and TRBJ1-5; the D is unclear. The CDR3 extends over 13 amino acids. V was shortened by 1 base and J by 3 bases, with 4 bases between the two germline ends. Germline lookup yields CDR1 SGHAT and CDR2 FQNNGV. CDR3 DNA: TGTGCCAGCAGCTTAGGTAACAATCAGCCCCAGCATTTT. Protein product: CASSLGNNQPQHF.